This T cell receptor (beta chain) was recorded in a study of response to subunit inactivated influenza vaccine. Broader study findings: Authors suggested seasonal influenza vaccinations each recruit few new T cells.

MiXCR was run by TCRdb on the RT-PCR reads, yielding one entry per CDR3 protein. The data contain hundreds of thousands of distinct CDR3 sequences, around 25% of them singletons. Germline loops: CDR1 SGHRS, CDR2 YFSETQ. The V end was cut by 4 bases, the J end by 4 bases, with 10 bases between. The CDR3 is made up of 13 amino acids. In this sample, this clonotype turned up a few times. Antigen unknown. This TCR was sampled from a man aged 45-60 years who received an inactivated influenza vaccine. The starting material was CD4+ T cells sorted from PBMCs, obtained around 5 days after vaccination. The chain recombines TRBV5-1 with TRBJ2-3; weak D call: TRBD1 (5 bases). As DNA, the CDR3 is TGCGCCAGCAGCGGGCAGGGTTCAGATACGCAGTATTTT. It specifies CASSGQGSDTQYF.